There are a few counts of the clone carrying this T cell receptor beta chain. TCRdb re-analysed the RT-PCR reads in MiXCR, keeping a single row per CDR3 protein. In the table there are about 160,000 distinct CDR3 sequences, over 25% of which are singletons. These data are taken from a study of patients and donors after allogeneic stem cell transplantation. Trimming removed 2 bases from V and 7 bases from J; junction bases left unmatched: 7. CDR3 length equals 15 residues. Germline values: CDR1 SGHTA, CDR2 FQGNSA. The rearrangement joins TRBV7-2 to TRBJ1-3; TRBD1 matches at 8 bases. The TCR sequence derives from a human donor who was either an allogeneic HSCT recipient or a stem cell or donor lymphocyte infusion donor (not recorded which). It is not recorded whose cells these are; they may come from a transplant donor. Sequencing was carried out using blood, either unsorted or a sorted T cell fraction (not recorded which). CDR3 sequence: CASSLKEGQGNTIYF. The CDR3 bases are TGTGCCAGCAGCTTAAAAGAAGGACAGGGCAACACCATATATTTT.